The TCR beta chain described here comes from a study of shared clonotypes between healthy human individuals. Worth noting for this clone: Its antigen is still unknown.

The study, taken as a whole, reports: Only blood samples were collected, and tissue repertoires likely differ.

Adults of Caucasian background living in Nashville, Tennessee made up all donors. The repertoire was sequenced with immunoSEQ multiplex PCR; TCRdb's copy has only in-frame clones and lacks some. The table lists under 2,500,000 clones, approximately 96% of them singletons, with roughly 0.13% in the top ten. The CDR3 spans 14 residues. The germline V gene has CDR1 GTSNPN and CDR2 SVGIG (reference sequence). The V gene lost 5 bases and the J gene lost 7 bases, with 17 bases spanning the gap. The receptor's source is a man younger than 30 in good health. The specimen sequenced was naive CD4+ T cells sorted from blood. The subset is: CD45RA+ positively selected. This chain connects TRBV30 to TRBJ1-4, with TRBD1 as a possible D gene (5 bases). DNA of the CDR3: TGTGCCTGGGGGAGGGACGGTGGAGGTGAAAAACTGTTTTTT. Residues: CAWGRDGGGEKLFF. Full variable domain (remainder filled in from reference TRBV30 and TRBJ1-4): SQTIHQWPATLVQPVGSPLSLECTVEGTSNPNLYWYRQAAGRGLQLLFYSVGIGQISSEVPQNLSASRPQDRQFILSSKKLLLSDSGFYLCAWGRDGGGEKLFFGSGTQLSVL.